These T cell receptor beta chains were read from a single sample in a study of identical twins. MiXCR, run by TCRdb on the 5' RACE reads, gives a single entry per CDR3 protein. This sample carries 690,000 or so distinct CDR3 sequences, around 8.3% of them seen once, and the ten largest clones take approximately 0.96%. These data were likewise used in another study, on yellow fever vaccine responses in identical twins.

The sample comprised PBMCs. These receptors came from a woman aged 18-29 years in good health. CDR3s include the opening cysteine and the closing phenylalanine or tryptophan. Each record gives: clone size, J gene, V gene, CDR3 length, D gene, CDR3 protein, CDR3 DNA. A D gene is named only where the DNA matches it firmly. Where a row states a size, it is once, few, many or the class of an expanded clone; other rows omit it.

many	TRBJ2-1	TRBV9	13	NA	CASRPTSGKGLFF	TGTGCCAGCAGGCCCACCTCCGGGAAAGGGTTGTTCTTC
many	TRBJ2-2	TRBV28	15	TRBD1	CATEGQVTNTGELFF	TGTGCCACTGAGGGACAGGTCACGAACACCGGGGAGCTGTTTTTT
few	TRBJ1-2	TRBV2	14	NA	CASSEVRGTYGYTF	TGTGCCAGCAGTGAAGTAAGGGGAACCTATGGCTACACCTTC
few	TRBJ2-2	TRBV5-1	17	TRBD2	CASSLALAGEITGELFF	TGCGCCAGCAGCTTGGCACTAGCGGGAGAAATCACCGGGGAGCTGTTTTTT
few	TRBJ2-6	TRBV12-3/TRBV12-4	14	NA	CASTRASGANVLTF	TGTGCCAGCACCAGAGCCTCTGGGGCCAACGTCCTGACTTTC
NA	TRBJ2-1	TRBV7-2	13	NA	CASSARVGNEQFF	TGTGCCAGCAGCGCTAGGGTTGGGAATGAGCAGTTCTTC
many	TRBJ1-1	TRBV29-1	13	TRBD1	CSVGQGGGTEAFF	TGCAGCGTTGGACAGGGGGGTGGCACTGAAGCTTTCTTT
few	TRBJ2-5	TRBV4-2	14	NA	CASSPGAVQETQYF	TGTGCCAGCAGCCCGGGGGCGGTCCAAGAGACCCAGTACTTC
few	TRBJ2-3	TRBV18	15	TRBD1	CASSPDRGTTDTQYF	TGTGCCAGCTCACCCGACAGGGGCACCACAGATACGCAGTATTTT
NA	TRBJ2-1	TRBV6-2/TRBV6-3	15	NA	CASRLYPGPHNEQFF	TGTGCCAGCAGACTATATCCGGGGCCCCACAATGAGCAGTTCTTC
few	TRBJ1-6	TRBV7-8	17	NA	CASSPRGVANLYSPLHF	TGTGCCAGCAGCCCGAGGGGCGTGGCCAATCTATATTCACCCCTCCACTTT
few	TRBJ2-3	TRBV5-1	14	NA	CASSLEGRGDTQYF	TGCGCCAGCAGCTTGGAAGGTAGAGGGGATACGCAGTATTTT
few	TRBJ2-7	TRBV28	16	TRBD2	CASSYLAGVSSYEQYF	TGTGCCAGCAGTTACCTAGCGGGAGTGAGCTCCTACGAGCAGTACTTC
few	TRBJ2-3	TRBV28	15	NA	CASSLGVGSTDTQYF	TGTGCCAGCAGTTTGGGTGTTGGAAGCACAGATACGCAGTATTTT
NA	TRBJ2-7	TRBV5-6	13	NA	CASSLWGRGEQYF	TGTGCCAGCAGCTTGTGGGGGCGAGGCGAGCAGTACTTC
few	TRBJ2-3	TRBV4-3	15	NA	CASRETGRDTDTQYF	TGCGCCAGCAGGGAGACAGGGCGGGACACAGATACGCAGTATTTT
NA	TRBJ2-6	TRBV25-1	16	NA	CASSEFVETGANVLTF	TGTGCCAGCAGTGAATTTGTGGAAACTGGGGCCAACGTCCTGACTTTC
NA	TRBJ2-4	TRBV23-1	17	NA	CASSQRGGAVPKNIQYF	TGCGCCAGCAGTCAAAGGGGGGGGGCGGTACCCAAAAACATTCAGTACTTC
few	TRBJ2-6	TRBV12-3/TRBV12-4	15	NA	CASSLGAVGANVLTF	TGTGCCAGCAGTTTGGGGGCGGTCGGGGCCAACGTCCTGACTTTC
few	TRBJ1-1	TRBV12-3/TRBV12-4	14	TRBD1	CASSFETGGTEAFF	TGTGCCAGCAGTTTCGAGACAGGGGGCACTGAAGCTTTCTTT
NA	TRBJ2-3	TRBV4-3	15	NA	CASSQDLPGTDTQYF	TGCGCCAGCAGCCAAGATCTCCCGGGCACAGATACGCAGTATTTT
few	TRBJ1-6	TRBV20-1	14	NA	CSAGPGLGGSPLHF	TGCAGTGCTGGGCCGGGTCTGGGCGGTTCACCCCTCCACTTT
NA	TRBJ1-5	TRBV7-9	16	TRBD1	CASSFGTGGSNQPQHF	TGTGCCAGCAGCTTTGGGACAGGTGGCAGCAATCAGCCCCAGCATTTT
NA	TRBJ2-2	TRBV4-3	16	TRBD2	CASSFSGNANTGELFF	TGCGCCAGCAGCTTTAGCGGGAACGCGAACACCGGGGAGCTGTTTTTT
few	TRBJ2-3	TRBV27	13	TRBD1	CASRGQGSATQYF	TGTGCCAGCAGGGGACAGGGAAGCGCTACGCAGTATTTT
NA	TRBJ2-5	TRBV5-1	17	TRBD2	CASSLGLAGRRLETQYF	TGCGCCAGCAGCTTGGGACTAGCGGGACGTCGGTTAGAGACCCAGTACTTC
many	TRBJ2-1	TRBV12-3/TRBV12-4	14	TRBD2	CASSYAGTSVGQFF	TGTGCCAGCAGTTACGCCGGGACTAGCGTCGGGCAGTTCTTC
few	TRBJ2-5	TRBV20-1	14	TRBD2	CSALRGGAQETQYF	TGCAGTGCTCTCCGGGGGGGGGCTCAAGAGACCCAGTACTTC
few	TRBJ2-7	TRBV7-2	14	NA	CASSLVGGQNEQYF	TGTGCCAGCAGCTTAGTTGGCGGGCAGAACGAGCAGTACTTC
NA	TRBJ2-3	TRBV21-1	17	NA	CASSSTGTSGVTDTQYF	TGTGCCAGCAGCTCAACAGGGACTAGCGGGGTTACAGATACGCAGTATTTT
NA	TRBJ2-3	TRBV20-1	14	NA	CSAAANSGGDTQYF	TGCAGTGCTGCGGCTAATTCCGGGGGCGATACGCAGTATTTT
few	TRBJ2-4	TRBV20-1	14	NA	CSARMTIAKNIQYF	TGCAGTGCTAGGATGACAATAGCCAAAAACATTCAGTACTTC
NA	TRBJ2-2	TRBV12-5	17	NA	CASGSSLGGGPTGELFF	TGTGCTAGTGGATCCTCCCTAGGGGGGGGACCCACCGGGGAGCTGTTTTTT
NA	TRBJ2-5	TRBV20-1	15	TRBD2	CSARISGRLWETQYF	TGCAGTGCTAGAATTAGCGGGAGACTATGGGAGACCCAGTACTTC
few	TRBJ2-1	TRBV24-1	15	NA	CATSDSWGAGNEQFF	TGTGCCACCAGTGATTCTTGGGGCGCGGGCAATGAGCAGTTCTTC
few	TRBJ2-7	TRBV6-5	16	TRBD2	CASSYSRVAGSYEQYF	TGTGCCAGCAGTTACTCGAGGGTAGCGGGCTCCTACGAGCAGTACTTC
many	TRBJ2-5	TRBV7-9	15	TRBD1	CASSTGTGVQETQYF	TGTGCCAGCAGCACCGGGACAGGGGTCCAAGAGACCCAGTACTTC
NA	TRBJ2-1	TRBV21-1	15	NA	CASSKWGTDEDEQFF	TGTGCCAGCAGCAAATGGGGAACCGACGAGGATGAGCAGTTCTTC
few	TRBJ2-2	TRBV7-8	15	NA	CASSLGGILTGELFF	TGTGCCAGCAGCTTAGGCGGGATTCTGACCGGGGAGCTGTTTTTT
few	TRBJ2-3	TRBV7-2	15	TRBD2	CASSRERGARDTQYF	TGTGCCAGCAGCCGCGAGCGGGGGGCCAGGGATACGCAGTATTTT
few	TRBJ1-1	TRBV10-3	12	NA	CAISEGGGEAFF	TGTGCCATCAGTGAGGGAGGGGGTGAAGCTTTCTTT
many	TRBJ2-2	TRBV7-9	15	NA	CASSLAGIYTGELFF	TGTGCCAGCAGCTTAGCGGGGATCTACACCGGGGAGCTGTTTTTT
few	TRBJ2-5	TRBV20-1	14	TRBD2	CSAKLTSLGETQYF	TGCAGTGCTAAACTGACTAGCTTAGGGGAGACCCAGTACTTC
few	TRBJ2-1	TRBV5-1	14	NA	CASSPPSLSNEQFF	TGCGCCAGCAGCCCGCCCAGTTTGTCGAATGAGCAGTTCTTC
few	TRBJ1-1	TRBV6-5	12	NA	CASKGSWSEAFF	TGTGCCAGCAAAGGGAGTTGGTCTGAAGCTTTCTTT
many	TRBJ2-5	TRBV7-2	15	NA	CASSLVLAGQETQYF	TGTGCCAGCAGCTTAGTATTGGCAGGGCAAGAGACCCAGTACTTC
few	TRBJ2-1	TRBV20-1	16	TRBD2	CSADAGVGPPYNEQFF	TGCAGTGCTGACGCGGGGGTCGGGCCCCCCTACAATGAGCAGTTCTTC
many	TRBJ2-7	TRBV20-1	14	TRBD2	CSARLAGATYEQYF	TGCAGTGCTAGACTAGCGGGGGCAACCTACGAGCAGTACTTC
many	TRBJ1-3	TRBV6-1	14	TRBD1	CASSAGGPGNTIYF	TGTGCCAGCAGTGCAGGGGGACCTGGAAACACCATATATTTT
NA	TRBJ2-7	TRBV29-1	14	NA	CSVEDHGQSYEQYF	TGCAGCGTTGAAGACCACGGACAGTCCTACGAGCAGTACTTC
few	TRBJ2-7	TRBV6-2/TRBV6-3	18	NA	CASPGPSGGPTFSYEQYF	TGTGCCAGCCCCGGACCCTCCGGAGGCCCCACATTCTCCTACGAGCAGTACTTC
few	TRBJ2-2	TRBV6-5	18	NA	CASSYSKPDRANTGELFF	TGTGCCAGCAGTTACTCGAAGCCGGACCGAGCGAACACCGGGGAGCTGTTTTTT
few	TRBJ2-7	TRBV2	14	TRBD2	CASKASGGSYEQYF	TGTGCCAGCAAGGCTAGCGGGGGCTCCTACGAGCAGTACTTC
NA	TRBJ2-3	TRBV4-2	19	TRBD2	CASSQDPIRAGGRTDTQYF	TGTGCCAGCAGCCAAGATCCCATTAGAGCGGGAGGGCGAACAGATACGCAGTATTTT
NA	TRBJ2-7	TRBV5-5	17	TRBD1	CASSLSVLWTGSHEQYF	TGTGCCAGCAGCTTGTCTGTTCTCTGGACAGGGAGCCACGAGCAGTACTTC
few	TRBJ2-3	TRBV3-1	12	NA	CASSLTSGAQYF	TGTGCCAGCAGCTTAACTAGTGGCGCGCAGTATTTT
NA	TRBJ2-3	TRBV5-1	13	NA	CASSFRATDTQYF	TGCGCCAGCAGCTTCAGAGCCACAGATACGCAGTATTTT
many	TRBJ2-3	TRBV7-2	15	TRBD2	CATPRSGSSTDTQYF	TGTGCCACCCCTCGTAGCGGGTCTAGCACAGATACGCAGTATTTT